This TCR beta chain appears in the sequencing data of a study of early T cells in non-severe SARS-CoV-2 infection. At the level of the study: The authors sequenced bulk RNA from unsorted whole blood, leaving chains unpaired.

Molecules of cDNA were individually given unique molecular identifiers that were attached to them. Each CDR3 protein gets one entry after TCRdb re-called the 5' RACE reads with MiXCR. The sample shows tens of thousands of distinct CDR3 sequences, about 6.5% of them seen only once. The receptor's source is an adult who was a healthcare worker with PCR-confirmed SARS-CoV-2 infection or an uninfected control (not recorded which). The sample comprised whole blood.

CDR3 nucleotides: TGTGCCAGCACCGTAGCGGGGGGGCTGACAGATACGCAGTATTTT. Protein sequence: CASTVAGGLTDTQYF. V is TRBV12-3 or TRBV12-4 and J is TRBJ2-3; 11 bases align to TRBD2. V trimming: 7 bases; J trimming: 3 bases; junction bases outside the gene matches: 6. There are 15 residues in the CDR3.